This section outlines one T cell receptor (beta chain) sequence together with its context. The antigen it recognizes is unknown. Nothing much larger sits one base from this clone, and base qualities are not available. Based on the germline V gene, the CDR1 and CDR2 sequences are MGHRA and YSYEKL. V sheds 1 base and J sheds 3 bases, leaving 10 bases between their ends. Taken from cysteine to phenylalanine, the CDR3 has 14 residues. Only the CDR3 DNA is retained, 42 bases long and in frame from the first base. This record comes from a study of T cells generated in artificial thymic organoids (dated by TCRdb to about 2017). Notes on the research overall: In some experiments, thymic T cells were further FACS-purified to deplete CD4 immature single positive or double positive precursors. The study compared TCR alpha and beta CDR3 repertoires of CD8 single positive T cells derived from in vitro artificial thymic organoids with the repertoires of thymic and peripheral blood naive CD8 T cells. Displayed repertoire sequencing data were described as representative of three independent experiments. Broad study findings and their caveats: The TCR clonotype diversity of organoid-derived CD8 single positive T cells was physiological and comparable to that of naive CD8 T cells from thymus and blood.

TCRalpha and TCRbeta libraries were amplified separately by semi-nested PCR with Advantage 2 and reverse primers in the TRAC or TRBC constant regions. The amount of total RNA going into first-strand cDNA synthesis ranged between about 3.5 and 500 ng. TCR cDNA libraries were generated by 5'-RACE using the SMARTer PCR cDNA Synthesis kit, with a poly-dT primer for first-strand synthesis. Each semi-nested reverse primer in the constant region carried a 5-nucleotide sample-specific barcode, and the resulting products were cleaned up with the Zymo DNA Clean and Concentrator-5 kit. Up to ten barcoded samples were pooled, ligated to Illumina adaptors and sequenced as 2 x 150 bp paired-end reads on an Illumina MiSeq. Regarding the original processing steps: Demultiplexed reads were aligned using BLAT against a custom library containing all human TRAV, TRAJ, TRBV, TRBD and TRBJ combinations from IMGT. The best BLAT hits were picked using pslCDnaFilter (-maxAligns=1, -ignoreIntrons), and custom Perl scripts were used to calculate clonotype frequencies. The raw public data were reprocessed by TCRdb itself: fastp quality trimming at Q25, MiXCR clonotype calling, in-frame beta chains only. Every entry covers one CDR3 protein and lists the most common genes and DNA from its rows. These V and J calls originate from TCRdb's pipeline instead of the authors' own analysis. Here the sample has over 6,500 distinct CDR3 sequences; 18% occur a single time. Under 1.5% of the sample is held by the ten biggest clonotypes.

Primary CD8+ T cells were enriched with magnetic beads using the Miltenyi CD8+ T cell Isolation Kit. Prior to RNA extraction, CD3+TCRalphabeta+CD8 single positive T cells from organoids and thymus were isolated by FACS sorting. For each sample, the RNeasy Micro kit was used to purify total RNA from around 40,000 to 200,000 sorted cells, and RNA quality was checked on an Agilent RNA 6000 Nano chip. Thymic fragments were dissected, disrupted by pipetting and passed through a 70 um strainer to release thymocytes. This sequence uses TRBV4-1 and TRBJ2-7, with TRBD1 tentatively as D gene (6 bases match). Sequencing was performed on naive CD8+ T cells from the thymus. This specimen's cell subset or site label, interpreted: CD3+TCRalphabeta+CD8SP T cells; for blood, CD45RO-CCR7+ naive CD8+ T cells. This TCR was recovered from a human donor who gave cord blood stem cells for thymic organoid culture, a cardiac surgery patient who gave postnatal thymus, or a blood donor (not recorded which). The bases are TGCGCCAGCAGCCAAGTGGCAGGGGACTACGAGCAGTACTTC. Its amino acids are CASSQVAGDYEQYF.